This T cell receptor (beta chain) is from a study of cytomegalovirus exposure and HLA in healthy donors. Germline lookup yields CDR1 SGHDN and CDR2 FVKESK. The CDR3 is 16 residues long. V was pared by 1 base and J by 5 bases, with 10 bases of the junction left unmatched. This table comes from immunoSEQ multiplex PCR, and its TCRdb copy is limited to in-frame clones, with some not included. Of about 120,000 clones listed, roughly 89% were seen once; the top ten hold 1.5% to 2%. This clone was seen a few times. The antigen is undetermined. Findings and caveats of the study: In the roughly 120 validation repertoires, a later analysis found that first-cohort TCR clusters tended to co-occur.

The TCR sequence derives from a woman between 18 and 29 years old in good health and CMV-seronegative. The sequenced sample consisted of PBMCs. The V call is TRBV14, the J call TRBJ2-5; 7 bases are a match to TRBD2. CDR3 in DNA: TGTGCCAGCAGCCAAGCCCGGGGCGGGAGCTTGGAGACCCAGTACTTC. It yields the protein CASSQARGGSLETQYF.